The TCR beta chain described here comes from a study of cytomegalovirus exposure and HLA in healthy donors. Study-wide points: Researchers reported in a later analysis that a missense DCLRE1C variant was tied to TCR beta V- and J-gene trimming.

Researchers ran the PCR with 60 Vbeta and 13 Jbeta primers. The data were produced by immunoSEQ multiplex PCR, yet TCRdb's version contains in-frame clones alone and is incomplete. The sample includes roughly 170,000 clones, 70% to 85% of them seen just once. Worth noting for this clone: Its antigen remains unidentified.

While unrecorded immune exposures were likely, the donors were nominally healthy when sampled. The V gene lost 1 base and the J gene lost 1 base, with 7 bases spanning the gap. CDR1 is KGHSH, CDR2 LQKENI, per germline. CDR3 length equals 15 residues. The chain employs TRBV18 and TRBJ2-2; D gene unclear. The sample was PBMCs. This receptor was identified in a man aged 18 to 35 in good health and CMV-seronegative. CDR3 nucleotide sequence: TGTGCCAGCTCACCACAGTACGGGAACACCGGGGAGCTGTTTTTT. This gives the protein CASSPQYGNTGELFF.